This T cell receptor beta chain was obtained from a study of a mutant IDH1 vaccine in newly diagnosed glioma. On the study more broadly: The therapy given earlier, which was standard therapy, consisted of radiotherapy, temozolomide, or both, and most of the patients received both. Overall study findings and caveats: It seemed that pseudoprogression was not linked to changes in the top peripheral T cell clonotypes. Across multiple MHC alleles, 80% to 95% of patients had vaccine-induced responses.

Sequenced by immunoSEQ multiplex PCR; TCRdb stores in-frame clones only, minus some. The table includes around 41,000 clones, 85% to 90% detected once. This clone has just a few counts. Its antigen is as yet unknown. Time point indicated: week 35, safety follow-up. Doses comprised 300 ug of mutant IDH1 20-mer peptide each, plus topical imiquimod. Donors' newly diagnosed IDH1-mutant WHO grade 3 or 4 astrocytomas lacked nuclear ATRX. The CDR3 loop spans 12 amino acids. V shed 4 bases and J shed 0 bases, with 4 bases lying between them. Germline V lookup: CDR1 SGHNT, CDR2 YYREEE (reference sequence). This chain connects TRBV5-4 to TRBJ2-5; D is undetermined. The receptor was derived from a man aged 40-49 years with glioma. Sequences were derived from PBMCs, sampled from a glioma patient whose treatment included an IDH1 peptide vaccine. DNA of the CDR3: TGTGCCAGCAGCCCGTACCAAGAGACCCAGTACTTC. Translating it yields CASSPYQETQYF.